These 18 T cell receptor beta chains were all obtained from the same sample, sequenced in a study of blood T cells in healthy people across ages. A sample-barcoded 5' primer and a J-beta primer mix were used in a second PCR of roughly 7 to 12 cycles. One entry per CDR3 protein, called by TCRdb with MiXCR from the 5' RACE reads. The data show 1.2 million to 1.5 million distinct CDR3 sequences, roughly 40% seen once. Material: blood. The receptors shown here come from a woman under 30 in good health.

This clonotype turned up a few times. The CDR3 loop reads CASSLFAEEYNEQFF. The CDR3 nucleotides read TGTGCCAGCAGCTTGTTCGCAGAGGAGTACAATGAGCAGTTCTTC. The rearrangement uses TRBV5-5 and TRBJ2-1; D is ambiguous. Germline CDR1 is SGHKS and CDR2 is YYEKEE (reference sequence). CDR3 size: 15 residues. V lost 1 base and J lost 4, with 12 bases in between.

This clonotype was recorded a few times. This sequence joins TRBV11-2 and TRBJ2-3; 9 bases map to TRBD1. CDR1 SGHAT and CDR2 FQNNGV come from the germline V gene. The CDR3 consists of 16 residues. V shed 4 bases and J 2 bases; nucleotides not matched to a gene: 7. CDR3 amino acids: CASSSRQGVTTDTQYF. CDR3 DNA: TGTGCCAGCAGCTCAAGACAGGGGGTCACCACAGATACGCAGTATTTT.

The J gene is TRBJ2-3, the V gene TRBV25-1; D gene unclear. CDR3 length: 16 residues. V was clipped by 0 bases and J by 0 bases, with 10 bases between them. Per the germline V gene, CDR1 is MGHDK and CDR2 is SYGVNS. CDR3 nucleotides: TGTGCCAGCAGTGAATATGGGGTGGACAGCACAGATACGCAGTATTTT. Its translation: CASSEYGVDSTDTQYF.

For this clonotype: At one of its ends the junction is not consistent with the germline gene, which may arise from a read error. The chain carries TRBV2 and TRBJ1-5; D perhaps matches TRBD1 (5 bases). The CDR3 runs 14 residues. From germline, CDR1 is SNHLY and CDR2 FYNNEI. CDR3 DNA sequence: TGTGCCAGCAGTGCCTCGACAGTCAATCAGCCCCGGCATTTT. Translation: CASSASTVNQPRHF.

The chain is built from TRBV7-3 and TRBJ2-5; TRBD2 matches 9 bases. This CDR3 contains 17 residues. Trimming removed 1 base from V and 1 base from J; junction bases left unmatched: 7. Per the germline V gene, CDR1 is SGHTA and CDR2 is FQGTGA. The chain's CDR3 is CASSLSGGGAPQETQYF. Here the CDR3 DNA reads TGTGCCAGCAGCTTAAGCGGCGGGGGGGCCCCCCAAGAGACCCAGTACTTC.

The chain is built from TRBV9 and TRBJ1-3; the D gene is possibly TRBD1 (6 bases). Germline V gene lookup returns CDR1 SGDLS and CDR2 YYNGEE. CDR3 length: 17 residues. Trimming took 4 bases from V and 2 from J, leaving 19 bases between them. Written as DNA, the CDR3 is TGTGCCAGCAGCTCGGGTTACAGGGACTGGGCTGGAAACACCATATATTTT. This gives the protein CASSSGYRDWAGNTIYF.

Details on this clonotype: At one end the junction does not follow the germline gene, possibly because of a read error. The chain carries TRBV6-5 and TRBJ1-4, with D tentatively TRBD1 (6 bases). The germline V gene has CDR1 MNHEY and CDR2 SVGAGI. This CDR3 region has 14 residues. The CDR3 sequence: CASGQGLANEKPFF. As DNA, the CDR3 is TGTGCCAGCGGCCAGGGGCTGGCTAATGAAAAACCGTTTTTT.

CDR3 nucleotides: TGTGCCAGCAGCTTCCCAGGGTTGGGCACTGAAGCTTTCTTT. It is translated as CASSFPGLGTEAFF. This chain uses TRBV7-9 with TRBJ1-1; TRBD1 is a possible D gene (5 bases). Germline V gives CDR1 SEHNR, CDR2 FQNEAQ (reference sequence). The CDR3 extends over 14 amino acids. Trimming removed 3 bases from V and 4 bases from J, with 12 bases in between.

The rearrangement links TRBV7-9 to TRBJ2-1, with a possible D match to TRBD2 (5 bases). The CDR3 consists of 10 residues. Germline-derived CDR1 and CDR2 are SEHNR and FQNEAQ (reference sequence). CDR3 in amino acids: CAADYNEQFF. The DNA of the CDR3 is TGTGCAGCGGACTACAATGAGCAGTTCTTC.

A word on this clonotype: A much larger clone lies a single base off, so this may be a read error. The chain's CDR3 is CTSSSGGFGEQFF. CDR3 DNA sequence: TGTACCAGCAGTAGCGGGGGGTTCGGTGAGCAGTTCTTC. The V call is TRBV13, the J call TRBJ2-1; 10 bases are a match to TRBD2. The CDR3 covers 13 residues. Germline V lookup: CDR1 PRHDT, CDR2 FYEKMQ (reference sequence).

This chain joins TRBV3-1 and TRBJ1-1; 8 nucleotides align to TRBD1. Looked up from germline, CDR1 is LGHDT and CDR2 is YNNKEL (reference sequence). CDR3 length equals 13 residues. Germline trimming cut 4 bases from V and 10 bases from J; bases unmatched to any gene: 8. CDR3 amino acids: CASSRGQGQGAFF. The CDR3 nucleotides are TGTGCCAGCAGCCGCGGACAGGGCCAAGGAGCTTTCTTT.

This clonotype was counted a few times. The V call is TRBV10-1, the J call TRBJ2-2; D is ambiguous. Germline values: CDR1 WNHNN, CDR2 SYGVQD (reference sequence). The CDR3 extends over 15 amino acids. Trimming removed 3 bases from V and 0 bases from J, with 8 bases in between. The CDR3 is CASSEGSANTGELFF. The CDR3 DNA follows: TGCGCCAGCAGTGAAGGGTCGGCGAACACCGGGGAGCTGTTTTTT.

This clonotype was observed a handful of times. The genes are TRBV5-1 and TRBJ1-6, with a tentative D call TRBD1 (6 bases). V dropped 0 bases and J dropped 7 bases, with 11 bases sitting between them. There are 15 residues in the CDR3. The germline CDR1 and CDR2 sequences are SGHRS and YFSETQ. The CDR3 protein is CASSLVGGPNSPLHF. In DNA form, the CDR3 reads TGCGCCAGCAGCTTGGTTGGGGGGCCCAATTCACCCCTCCACTTT.

The chain couples TRBV3-1 to TRBJ2-3, with TRBD2 matching over 15 bases. This CDR3 comprises 19 residues. The V and J ends lost 4 bases and 2 bases, in that order; junction bases with no gene match: 10. Germline loops: CDR1 LGHDT, CDR2 YNNKEL (reference sequence). The CDR3 region is CASSRTLGTSGGFTDTQYF. The CDR3 nucleotides are TGTGCCAGCAGCCGGACACTAGGGACTAGCGGGGGGTTCACAGATACGCAGTATTTT.

The genes are TRBV20-1 and TRBJ2-3; 12 bases line up with TRBD2. The V and J ends lost 5 bases and 4 bases, in that order; junction bases with no gene match: 4. The V gene's germline CDR1 is DFQATT and CDR2 SNEGSKA (reference sequence). This CDR3 region has 14 residues. DNA for the CDR3: TGCAGTGCTCCTAGCGGGGGGGCGTCAGATACGCAGTATTTT. This translates into CSAPSGGASDTQYF.

The rearrangement joins TRBV20-1 to TRBJ2-3; D is uncertain. This CDR3 is built from 14 residues. Germline lookup yields CDR1 DFQATT and CDR2 SNEGSKA (reference sequence). With 2 bases removed from V and 0 bases from J, the gap between germline ends came to 9 bases. CDR3 bases: TGCAGTGCTAGAAGTCTGACTAGCACAGATACGCAGTATTTT. Its protein product is CSARSLTSTDTQYF.

The gene calls are TRBV4-2 and TRBJ2-7; 9 bases align to TRBD2. Trimming at V came to 0 bases and at J to 0 bases, leaving 9 bases not matched to a gene. Germline V gives CDR1 LGHNA, CDR2 YNFKEQ. The CDR3 runs 18 residues. CDR3 nucleotides: TGTGCCAGCAGCCAAGATAACGGTAGCGGGGGCACCTCCTACGAGCAGTACTTC. It translates to CASSQDNGSGGTSYEQYF.

V is TRBV27 and J is TRBJ2-5; unclear D gene. The CDR3 has 16 residues. In germline, CDR1 is MNHEY, CDR2 SMNVEV (reference sequence). The V gene lost 4 bases and the J gene lost 2 bases, with 17 bases spanning the gap. The CDR3 bases are TGTGCCAGCAGTTCTAACGATAACCAGCTTCAAGAGACCCAGTACTTC. This encodes CASSSNDNQLQETQYF.